The entry that follows covers one T cell receptor (beta chain) sequence. Antigen unknown. This sample was taken from a study of cytomegalovirus exposure and HLA in healthy donors. Overall study findings and caveats: TCR beta V segments were, for the most part, productive about 90% or about 30% of the time in an earlier analysis.

The PCR used 60 Vbeta and 13 Jbeta primers. Method: immunoSEQ multiplex PCR; TCRdb's copy keeps in-frame clones and lacks some. The sample yields about 200,000 clones, approximately 80% seen once. Sequenced sample: PBMCs. This TCR was recovered from a boy aged 2 to 10 in good health and CMV-seronegative.

CDR3 sequence (DNA): TGTGCCAGCAGTTACTCGTCTAGCGGGGTCTCCTACGAGCAGTACTTC. Translating gives CASSYSSSGVSYEQYF. V usage is TRBV6-5 and J usage is TRBJ2-7; 9 nucleotides match TRBD2. The CDR3 is 16 amino acids. In germline, CDR1 is MNHEY, CDR2 SVGAGI. V lost 0 bases and J lost 0; bases outside the gene matches: 3.